The 20 T cell receptor beta chains below come from one sample, sequenced in a study of CDR3 diversity in severe acne. TCRdb fed the PCR reads into MiXCR, producing one record per CDR3 protein. The sample has about 85,000 distinct CDR3 sequences, 45% to 50% seen once. Specimen: blood. These receptors originate from a male donor in good health, serving as a control.

This rearrangement joins TRBV25-1 to TRBJ1-2, with D maybe TRBD1 (5 bases). Per germline, CDR1 MGHDK and CDR2 SYGVNS. Between the trimmed V and J ends, which lost 3 bases and 4 bases, there was a span of 12 bases. CDR3 length equals 14 residues. CDR3 nucleotide sequence: TGTGCCAGCAGTGATGGGGGACCGACCTATGGCTACACCTTC. This sequence encodes CASSDGGPTYGYTF.

Turning to this clonotype: A much larger clone lies a single base off, so this may be a read error. This likely comes from a read error, as the CDR3 has no conserved phenylalanine or tryptophan at its end. The V call is TRBV11-2, the J call TRBJ1-6, with 8 bases aligning to TRBD1. V gave up 3 bases and J gave up 10 bases; unmatched junction bases: 5. Germline V gene sequence: CDR1 SGHAT, CDR2 FQNNGV. This CDR3 has 14 residues. The CDR3 DNA sequence: TGTGCCAGCAGCTTTGGACAGGGAAACTCACCCCTCCACCTT. Translation: CASSFGQGNSPLHL.

The gene calls are TRBV30 and TRBJ2-2; 10 bases are a match to TRBD1. The CDR3 is 14 amino acids. Germline V CDR1 and CDR2: GTSNPN, SVGIG (reference sequence). CDR3 residues: CAHDRGLDTGELFF. In nucleotides, the CDR3 is TGTGCTCATGACAGGGGGCTTGACACCGGGGAGCTGTTTTTT.

As for this clonotype: At one end, the junction sequence differs from germline, possibly due to a read error. The gene calls are TRBV7-8 and TRBJ1-2; a weak D match, TRBD1 (6 bases). Germline V gene sequence: CDR1 SGHVS, CDR2 FQNEAQ. CDR3 length equals 14 residues. The CDR3 here is CASSWQGTNSVATF. CDR3 coding DNA: TGTGCCAGCAGCTGGCAAGGGACAAATTCTGTCGCCACATTC. The complete variable domain, with remaining parts taken from reference TRBV7-8 and TRBJ1-2, reads GAGVSQSPRYKVAKRGQDVALRCDPISGHVSLFWYQQALGQGPEFLTYFQNEAQLDKSGLPSDRFFAERPEGSVSTLKIQRTQQEDSAVYLCASSWQGTNSVATFGSGTRLTVV.

The chain combines TRBV5-1 with TRBJ1-3; no definite D call. The germline V and J ends were trimmed by 0 bases and 0 bases, with 10 bases remaining between them. This CDR3 is 16 amino acids long. Germline V gene data show CDR1 as SGHRS and CDR2 as YFSETQ. DNA for the CDR3: TGCGCCAGCAGCTTGGCCGGCGGAAACTCTGGAAACACCATATATTTT. Protein product: CASSLAGGNSGNTIYF.

The DNA for the CDR3 is TGCAGCGCCGGGACGGTTCCGGGTGGCTACACCTTC. It yields the protein CSAGTVPGGYTF. This rearrangement joins TRBV29-1 to TRBJ1-2, with a tentative D call TRBD1 (5 bases). Trimming removed 7 bases from V and 7 bases from J, with 16 bases in between. The CDR3 is 12 residues long. Germline values: CDR1 SQVTM, CDR2 ANQGSEA.

The rearrangement joins TRBV5-1 to TRBJ1-2, with a tentative D call TRBD1 (5 bases). V gave up 4 bases and J gave up 4 bases, with 14 bases separating them. The CDR3 consists of 14 residues. Germline CDR1 is SGHRS and CDR2 is YFSETQ. CDR3 nucleotide sequence: TGCGCCAGCAGCCTGGACACGGGGGGCTATGGCTACACCTTC. It yields the protein CASSLDTGGYGYTF.

A note on this clonotype: A much larger clone lies a single base off, so this may be a read error. The chain couples TRBV7-9 to TRBJ2-7; D gene uncertain. Germline CDR1 reads SEHNR; CDR2 reads FQNEAQ (reference sequence). The CDR3 length is 14 residues. CDR3 protein: CASSPPKSSYGQYF. The CDR3 region has the DNA TGTGCCAGCAGTCCGCCCAAGAGCTCCTACGGGCAGTACTTC. Complete variable domain (other parts from reference TRBV7-9 and TRBJ2-7): DTGVSQNPRHKITKRGQNVTFRCDPISEHNRLYWYRQTLGQGPEFLTYFQNEAQLEKSRLLSDRFSAERPKGSFSTLEIQRTEQGDSAMYLCASSPPKSSYGQYFGPGTRLTVT.

This clonotype occurred once. This may stem from a read error, because a much larger clone lies one nucleotide away. The chain has TRBV20-1 and TRBJ2-7, with 11 bases aligning to TRBD2. Germline values: CDR1 DFQATT, CDR2 SNEGSKA (reference sequence). The J segment lost 4 bases and the V segment lost 1 base, leaving 3 bases of the junction unmatched. The CDR3 is 14 amino acids. CDR3 region: CSARALAGGYEQYF. In DNA, the CDR3 is TGCAGTGCTAGAGCCCTAGCGGGAGGTTACGAGCAGTACTTC.

Comment on this clonotype: One end of the junction does not line up with germline, which may come from a read error. The chain links TRBV10-3 to TRBJ2-1; 11 nucleotides align to TRBD1. The CDR3 has 11 residues. The V gene's germline CDR1 is ENHRY and CDR2 SYGVKD. CDR3 bases: TGTGCCAGCAGGACAGGGGGCGGTTGCATCTTC. Amino acids: CASRTGGGCIF.

Points on this clonotype: It is likely a read error, because the conserved phenylalanine at the end of the CDR3 is missing. It is unclear where the CDR3 begins or ends on the DNA, so no DNA is shown, and the CDR3 is as TCRdb lists it. V usage is TRBV5-1 and J usage is TRBJ2-1; the table's D call, TRBD1, was not checked against the DNA. Per germline, CDR1 SGHRS and CDR2 YFSETQ. With termini counted, the CDR3 has 17 amino acids. CDR3 sequence: CASSLGPGQGNGYTFGS.

There are many counts of this clonotype. This chain joins TRBV20-1 and TRBJ2-1; 11 positions agree with TRBD1. Germline values: CDR1 DFQATT, CDR2 SNEGSKA (reference sequence). The CDR3 is 15 amino acids. The J segment lost 7 bases and the V segment lost 3 bases, leaving 8 bases of the junction unmatched. CDR3 bases: TGCAGTGCTAGCTACTGGACAGGGGGCGAAAATGAGCAGTTCTTC. Translating it yields CSASYWTGGENEQFF.

This clonotype was counted a single time. The V call is TRBV6-5, the J call TRBJ2-7; no clear D gene. V was trimmed by 11 bases and J by 1 base, leaving 15 bases between them. The CDR3 has 13 residues. The germline V gene has CDR1 MNHEY and CDR2 SVGAGI. As DNA, the CDR3 is TGTGCCGCCGCAAACTGGGGTTCCTACGAGCAGTACTTC. Residues: CAAANWGSYEQYF.

Ten or more counts support this clonotype. The chain joins TRBV12-3 or TRBV12-4 to TRBJ1-1; D may be TRBD1 (6 bases). V was trimmed by 3 bases and J by 5 bases, leaving 13 bases between them. There are 14 residues in the CDR3. CDR3 bases: TGTGCCAGCAGTTTCTCCGGGGGCGATACTGAAGCTTTCTTT. Translated: CASSFSGGDTEAFF.

The chain couples TRBV2 to TRBJ1-2, with a tentative D call TRBD1 (6 bases). This CDR3 is built from 13 residues. The germline V and J ends were trimmed by 8 bases and 6 bases, with 16 bases remaining between them. Germline V gives CDR1 SNHLY, CDR2 FYNNEI. Written as DNA, the CDR3 is TGTGCCAGCCTTCCGAGTCGGGGGCATGGCTACACCTTC. This encodes CASLPSRGHGYTF.

This chain connects TRBV5-6 to TRBJ1-5, with 9 bases identical to TRBD1. Germline CDR1 is SGHDT and CDR2 is YYEEEE. Germline trimming cut 0 bases from V and 4 bases from J; bases unmatched to any gene: 14. The CDR3 extends over 19 amino acids. The CDR3 reads CASSLGTGATLVGNQPQHF. In DNA, the CDR3 is TGTGCCAGCAGCTTGGGGACAGGGGCGACCCTGGTTGGGAATCAGCCCCAGCATTTT.

The chain couples TRBV6-5 to TRBJ2-2; TRBD2 aligns across 15 bases. The CDR3 has 16 amino acids. Germline values: CDR1 MNHEY, CDR2 SVGAGI. The ends lost 4 bases at V and 6 bases at J; junction bases unmatched: 3. Here the CDR3 reads CASSLGLAGGPGELFF. The CDR3 DNA reads TGTGCCAGCAGTTTGGGACTAGCGGGAGGTCCCGGGGAGCTGTTTTTT.

The chain combines TRBV24-1 with TRBJ1-2; D is possibly TRBD1 (5 bases). Germline values: CDR1 KGHDR, CDR2 SFDVKD. The length of the CDR3 is 14 residues. The ends were cut back, 1 base at V and 6 bases at J, with 11 bases in the middle. For the CDR3, the DNA is TGTGCCACCAGTGATTTTACAGGCCCGAATGGCTACACCTTC. Protein: CATSDFTGPNGYTF.

This rearrangement joins TRBV19 to TRBJ2-7; 7 bases agree with TRBD2. V dropped 5 bases and J dropped 3; count of bases not matched to a gene: 7. Germline V CDR1 and CDR2: LNHDA, SQIVND (reference sequence). The length of the CDR3 is 14 residues. CDR3 sequence reads: CASSEGRAGYEQYF. CDR3 sequence (DNA): TGTGCCAGTAGTGAAGGGAGGGCCGGCTACGAGCAGTACTTC.

This sequence joins TRBV10-2 and TRBJ1-2; 9 nucleotides align to TRBD1. Germline CDR1 reads WSHSY; CDR2 reads SAAADI. This CDR3 is 13 amino acids long. The J segment lost 5 bases and the V segment lost 4 bases, leaving 2 bases of the junction unmatched. CDR3 coding DNA: TGCGCCAGCAGTGGGACAGGGGAATATGGCTACACCTTC. It specifies CASSGTGEYGYTF.